A single TCR beta chain is shown here with its context. No antigen is known for it. Donors had nominal health at sampling but likely had unrecorded immune exposures. This specimen comes from a study of cytomegalovirus exposure and HLA in healthy donors. Study-level information: Earlier results showed 90 million to 120 million unique TCR beta sequences derived from about 179 million T cells.

Per germline, CDR1 SGHDT and CDR2 YYEEEE. V lost 1 base, J lost 6 bases, and 7 bases stayed unmatched. The CDR3 contains 15 residues. Whole-study results and caveats: TCR beta V- and J-gene trimming, according to a later analysis, was linked to a missense DCLRE1C variant. Per a later analysis, HLA-associated TCR beta chains showed more clonal expansion than other, equally common TCR beta chains.

PCR used 60 Vbeta primers and 13 Jbeta primers. Clones were read by immunoSEQ multiplex PCR, and TCRdb kept only the in-frame ones, dropping some. The sample yields about 120,000 clones, around 75% seen once. This TCR derives from a woman aged 50 to 60 in good health and CMV-seronegative. The V call is TRBV5-6, the J call TRBJ2-1; 7 bases fit TRBD2. The sample comprised PBMCs. CDR3 coding DNA: TGTGCCAGCAGCTTGTGGGGGAGGGAGGCCAATGAGCAGTTCTTC. Its translation is CASSLWGREANEQFF.